The 19 T cell receptor beta chains listed next were all sequenced from one sample in a study of monozygotic twins with inflammatory bowel disease. No DNA is given; TCRdb re-called the 5' RACE reads and lists each CDR3 protein once. This listing includes under 350,000 distinct CDR3 sequences. The material sequenced was blood. The receptors shown here come from a human donor with ulcerative colitis or Crohn's disease, or a healthy co-twin of an affected twin (not recorded which).

CDR3 sequence reads: CATSRSAGSYEQYF. The chain combines TRBV24-1 with TRBJ2-7. The germline gives CDR1 KGHDR, CDR2 SFDVKD. The CDR3 totals 14 residues.

The chain carries TRBV20-1 and TRBJ2-1; the TCRdb call, TRBD1, lacks DNA for checking. In germline, CDR1 is DFQATT, CDR2 SNEGSKA (reference sequence). The CDR3 is 14 residues long. CDR3 loop: CSAPTTTGMNEQFF.

V and J are TRBV4-3 and TRBJ2-1; without DNA, the TCRdb call of TRBD2 cannot be checked. The CDR3 consists of 17 residues. Germline CDR1 LGHNA, CDR2 YSLEER. CDR3 protein: CASSQDWSGSFPNEQFF.

The rearrangement uses TRBV12-3 or TRBV12-4 and TRBJ2-1; the D gene TCRdb calls, TRBD2, cannot be checked with no DNA. The CDR3 is 14 residues long. This CDR3 reads CASQLAGVYNEQFF.

The chain has TRBV5-1 and TRBJ1-2; TCRdb picks TRBD1, but there is no DNA to check that call. The germline gives CDR1 SGHRS, CDR2 YFSETQ. The CDR3 has 15 amino acids. This CDR3 reads CASSRGAGGVYGYTF.

V and J are TRBV12-3 or TRBV12-4 and TRBJ2-2. The CDR3 is made up of 14 amino acids. The CDR3 reads CASSLVIRGGELFF.

The genes are TRBV6-1 and TRBJ2-3; TCRdb's assignment of TRBD2 cannot be checked, as there is no DNA. The CDR3 is made up of 15 amino acids. CDR1 MNHNS and CDR2 SASEGT come from the germline V gene. The CDR3 loop reads CASGQLAGGSDTQYF.

This chain connects TRBV20-1 to TRBJ2-7; the D call of TRBD1 rests on TCRdb alone, since no DNA is present to check it. In germline, CDR1 is DFQATT, CDR2 SNEGSKA (reference sequence). This CDR3 contains 19 residues. The CDR3 reads CSARLQPRAGTVFSYEQYF.

CDR3 amino acids: CASSVSWGDQPQHF. The gene calls are TRBV9 and TRBJ1-5. Germline V lookup: CDR1 SGDLS, CDR2 YYNGEE. The CDR3 totals 14 residues. Full variable domain (missing parts from reference TRBV9 and TRBJ1-5): DSGVTQTPKHLITATGQRVTLRCSPRSGDLSVYWYQQSLDQGLQFLIQYYNGEERAKGNILERFSAQQFPDLHSELNLSSLELGDSALYFCASSVSWGDQPQHFGDGTRLSIL.

V is TRBV2 and J is TRBJ2-3; TCRdb's D call, TRBD2, is unchecked because there is no DNA. The CDR3 covers 15 residues. CDR1 and CDR2 (germline): SNHLY, FYNNEI. The CDR3 loop reads CASRNSDHHTDTQYF.

The V gene is TRBV7-9, the J gene TRBJ2-5; TCRdb names TRBD1, which stays unverified in the absence of DNA. Germline V gene sequence: CDR1 SEHNR, CDR2 FQNEAQ (reference sequence). This CDR3 comprises 14 residues. The CDR3 here is CASSLTRDEETQYF.

This chain links TRBV7-2 with TRBJ2-7. CDR1 is SGHTA and CDR2 is FQGNSA in the germline V gene. This CDR3 has 15 residues. The CDR3 loop is CASSLSGRSSYEQYF.

This chain links TRBV27 with TRBJ1-5. This CDR3 is built from 16 residues. The germline V gene has CDR1 MNHEY and CDR2 SMNVEV (reference sequence). This CDR3 is CASSLKMRADGQPQHF.

The chain links TRBV12-3 or TRBV12-4 to TRBJ1-2. This CDR3 comprises 11 residues. This CDR3 reads CASSLGPGYTF.

The chain joins TRBV9 to TRBJ2-3; TCRdb returns TRBD1, unconfirmable since there is no DNA. The CDR3 extends over 17 amino acids. CDR1 and CDR2 (germline): SGDLS, YYNGEE. The CDR3 here is CASTPPGAGGATDTQYF.

The chain combines TRBV7-2 with TRBJ2-1; the TRBD1 assignment by TCRdb is unverifiable without DNA. The germline V gene has CDR1 SGHTA and CDR2 FQGNSA. This CDR3 region has 15 residues. The CDR3 is CASSLMGRAFDEQFF. Drawing the rest from reference TRBV7-2 and TRBJ2-1, the complete variable domain is GAGVSQSPSNKVTEKGKDVELRCDPISGHTALYWYRQSLGQGLEFLIYFQGNSAPDKSGLPSDRFSAERTGGSVSTLTIQRTQQEDSAVYLCASSLMGRAFDEQFFGPGTRLTVL.

The rearrangement joins TRBV19 to TRBJ1-5; TCRdb lists TRBD1, though no DNA is available to test this call. Germline values: CDR1 LNHDA, CDR2 SQIVND (reference sequence). CDR3 size: 15 residues. CDR3 protein: CASSIVGRDAQPQHF. The whole variable domain, filled in from reference TRBV19 and TRBJ1-5, reads DGGITQSPKYLFRKEGQNVTLSCEQNLNHDAMYWYRQDPGQGLRLIYYSQIVNDFQKGDIAEGYSVSREKKESFPLTVTSAQKNPTAFYLCASSIVGRDAQPQHFGDGTRLSIL.

This chain uses TRBV5-1 with TRBJ2-1; TCRdb indicates TRBD1, and absent DNA this call remains unverified. The V gene's germline CDR1 is SGHRS and CDR2 YFSETQ. The CDR3 length is 16 residues. CDR3 sequence: CASSLASLRQGNEQFF.

The chain recombines TRBV6-1 with TRBJ2-1. CDR3 length equals 15 residues. CDR1 is MNHNS, CDR2 SASEGT, per germline. The CDR3 spells CASSEAGRTYNEQFF.